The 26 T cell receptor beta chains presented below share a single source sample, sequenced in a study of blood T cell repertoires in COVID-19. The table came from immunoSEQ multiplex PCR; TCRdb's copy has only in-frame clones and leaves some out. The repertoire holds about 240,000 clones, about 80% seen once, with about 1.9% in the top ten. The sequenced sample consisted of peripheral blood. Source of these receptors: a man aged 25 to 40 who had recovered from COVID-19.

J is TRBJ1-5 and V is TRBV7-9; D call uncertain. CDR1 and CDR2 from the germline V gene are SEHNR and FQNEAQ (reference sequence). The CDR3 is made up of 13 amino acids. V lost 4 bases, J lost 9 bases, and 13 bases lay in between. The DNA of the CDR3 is TGTGCCAGCAGCTCCGGAGGGTCGGCGCCCCAGCATTTT. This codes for CASSSGGSAPQHF.

DNA for the CDR3: TGTGCCAGCAGTTTAGGAGCGGCACAAGAGACCCAGTACTTC. Amino acid sequence: CASSLGAAQETQYF. The chain joins TRBV28 to TRBJ2-5, with D perhaps matching TRBD2 (5 bases). The CDR3 extends over 14 amino acids. Looked up from germline, CDR1 is MDHEN and CDR2 is SYDVKM. Trimming pared 2 bases from V and 2 bases from J, leaving 9 bases between.

The CDR3: CASSRAGGPTDTQYF. Here the CDR3 DNA reads TGTGCCAGCAGCAGGGCAGGGGGCCCCACAGATACGCAGTATTTT. The chain employs TRBV7-2 and TRBJ2-3, with 8 bases matching TRBD1. Trimming cost V 5 bases and J 2 bases; bases outside gene matches: 6. This CDR3 comprises 15 residues. From germline, CDR1 is SGHTA and CDR2 FQGNSA.

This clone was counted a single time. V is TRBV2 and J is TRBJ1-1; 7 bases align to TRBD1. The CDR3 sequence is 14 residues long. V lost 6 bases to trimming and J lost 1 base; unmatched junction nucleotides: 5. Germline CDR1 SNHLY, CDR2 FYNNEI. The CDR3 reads CASRRTGRNTEAFF. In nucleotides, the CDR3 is TGTGCCAGCAGAAGGACAGGCCGGAACACTGAAGCTTTCTTT.

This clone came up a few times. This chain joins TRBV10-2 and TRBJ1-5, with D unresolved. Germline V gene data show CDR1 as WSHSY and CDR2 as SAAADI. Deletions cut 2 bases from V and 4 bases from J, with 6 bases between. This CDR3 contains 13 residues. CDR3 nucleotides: TGCGCCAGCAGTGAGAGCAGGAATCAGCCCCAGCATTTT. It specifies CASSESRNQPQHF.

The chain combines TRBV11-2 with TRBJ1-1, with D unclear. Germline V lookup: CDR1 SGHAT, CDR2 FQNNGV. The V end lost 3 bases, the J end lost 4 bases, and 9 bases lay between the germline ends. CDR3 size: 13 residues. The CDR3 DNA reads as TGTGCCAGCAGCTTCGGCAGAGGCACTGAAGCTTTCTTT. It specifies CASSFGRGTEAFF.

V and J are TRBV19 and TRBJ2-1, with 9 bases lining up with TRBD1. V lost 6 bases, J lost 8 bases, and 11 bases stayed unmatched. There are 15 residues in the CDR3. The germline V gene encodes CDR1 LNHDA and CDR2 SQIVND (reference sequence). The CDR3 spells CASRPPRTGVDEQFF. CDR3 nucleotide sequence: TGTGCCAGTAGGCCCCCCCGGACAGGGGTTGATGAGCAGTTCTTC.

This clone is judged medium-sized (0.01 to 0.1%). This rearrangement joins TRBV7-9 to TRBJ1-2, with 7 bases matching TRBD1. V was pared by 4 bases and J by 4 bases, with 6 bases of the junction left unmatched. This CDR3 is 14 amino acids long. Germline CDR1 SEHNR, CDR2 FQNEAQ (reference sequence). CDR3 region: CASSSNTGVYGYTF. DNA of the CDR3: TGTGCCAGCAGCTCCAATACAGGGGTCTATGGCTACACCTTC.

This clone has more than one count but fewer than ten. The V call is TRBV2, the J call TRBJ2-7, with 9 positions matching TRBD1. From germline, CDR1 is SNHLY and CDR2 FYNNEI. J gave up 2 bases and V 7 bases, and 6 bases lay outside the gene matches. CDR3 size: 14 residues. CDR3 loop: CASIPGQGPYEQYF. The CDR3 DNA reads TGTGCCAGCATTCCGGGACAGGGTCCCTACGAGCAGTACTTC.

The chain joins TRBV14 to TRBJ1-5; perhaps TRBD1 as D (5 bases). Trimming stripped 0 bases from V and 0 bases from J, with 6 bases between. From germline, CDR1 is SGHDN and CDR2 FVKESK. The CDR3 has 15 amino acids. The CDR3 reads CASSQDRDSNQPQHF. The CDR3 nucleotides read TGTGCCAGCAGCCAAGACAGGGATAGCAATCAGCCCCAGCATTTT.

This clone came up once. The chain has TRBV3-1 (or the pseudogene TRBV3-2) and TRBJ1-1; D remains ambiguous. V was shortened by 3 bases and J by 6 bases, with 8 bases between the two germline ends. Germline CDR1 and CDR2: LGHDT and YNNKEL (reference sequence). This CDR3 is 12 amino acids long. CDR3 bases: TGTGCCAGCAGCCAGGAGGGTTCTGAAGCTTTCTTT. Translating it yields CASSQEGSEAFF.

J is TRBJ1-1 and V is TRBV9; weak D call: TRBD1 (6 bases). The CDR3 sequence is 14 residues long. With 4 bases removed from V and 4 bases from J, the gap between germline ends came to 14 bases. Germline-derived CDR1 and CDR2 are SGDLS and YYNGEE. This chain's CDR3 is CASSPLGGATEAFF. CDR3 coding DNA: TGTGCCAGCAGCCCCTTGGGGGGGGCCACTGAAGCTTTCTTT. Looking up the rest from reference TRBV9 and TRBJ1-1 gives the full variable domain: DSGVTQTPKHLITATGQRVTLRCSPRSGDLSVYWYQQSLDQGLQFLIQYYNGEERAKGNILERFSAQQFPDLHSELNLSSLELGDSALYFCASSPLGGATEAFFGQGTRLTVV.

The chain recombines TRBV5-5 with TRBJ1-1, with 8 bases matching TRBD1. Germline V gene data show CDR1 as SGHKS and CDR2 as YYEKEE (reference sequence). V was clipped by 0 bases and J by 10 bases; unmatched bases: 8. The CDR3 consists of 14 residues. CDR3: CASSLGPGTGGAFF. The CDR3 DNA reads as TGTGCCAGCAGCTTGGGTCCCGGGACAGGTGGAGCTTTCTTT.

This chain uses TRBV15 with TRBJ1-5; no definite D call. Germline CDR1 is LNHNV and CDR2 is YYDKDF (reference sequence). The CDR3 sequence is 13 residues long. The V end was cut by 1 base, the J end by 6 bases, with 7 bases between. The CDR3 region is CATSRVQVQPQHF. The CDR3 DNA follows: TGTGCCACCAGCAGAGTACAAGTTCAGCCCCAGCATTTT.

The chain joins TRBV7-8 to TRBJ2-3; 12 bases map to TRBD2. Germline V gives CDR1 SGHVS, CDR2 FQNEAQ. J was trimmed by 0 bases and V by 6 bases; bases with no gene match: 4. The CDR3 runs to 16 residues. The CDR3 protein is CASRKTSGGSTDTQYF. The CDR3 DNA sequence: TGTGCCAGCAGAAAAACTAGCGGGGGGAGCACAGATACGCAGTATTTT.

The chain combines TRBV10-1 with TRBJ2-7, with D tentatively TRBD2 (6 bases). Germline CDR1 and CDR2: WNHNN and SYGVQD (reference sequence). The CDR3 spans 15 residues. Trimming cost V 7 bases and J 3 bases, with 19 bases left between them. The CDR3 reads CASKRRGKGYYEQYF. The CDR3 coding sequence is TGCGCCAGCAAAAGGAGGGGCAAAGGCTACTACGAGCAGTACTTC.

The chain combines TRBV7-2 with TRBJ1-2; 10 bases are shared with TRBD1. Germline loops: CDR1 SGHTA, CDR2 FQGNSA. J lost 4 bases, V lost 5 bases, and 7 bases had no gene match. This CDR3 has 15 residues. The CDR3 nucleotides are TGTGCCAGCAGCGCGGGACAGGGGCCGGGCTATGGCTACACCTTC. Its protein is CASSAGQGPGYGYTF.

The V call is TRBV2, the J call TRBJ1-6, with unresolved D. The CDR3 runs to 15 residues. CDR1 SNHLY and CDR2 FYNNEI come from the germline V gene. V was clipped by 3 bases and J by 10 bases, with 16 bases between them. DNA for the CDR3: TGTGCCAGCAGTGAGTCCTACGGAGGAAACTCACCCCTCCACTTT. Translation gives CASSESYGGNSPLHF.

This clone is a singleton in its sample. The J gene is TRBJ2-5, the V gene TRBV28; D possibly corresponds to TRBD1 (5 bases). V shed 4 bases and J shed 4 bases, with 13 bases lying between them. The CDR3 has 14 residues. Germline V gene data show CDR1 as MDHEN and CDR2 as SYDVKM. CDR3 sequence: CASSYQGQGETQYF. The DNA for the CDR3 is TGTGCCAGCAGTTATCAGGGCCAGGGAGAGACCCAGTACTTC.

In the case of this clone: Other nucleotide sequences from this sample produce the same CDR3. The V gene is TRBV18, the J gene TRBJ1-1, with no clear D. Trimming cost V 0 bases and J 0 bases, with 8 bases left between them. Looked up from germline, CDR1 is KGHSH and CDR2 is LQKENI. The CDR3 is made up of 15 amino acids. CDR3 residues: CASSPPAGMNTEAFF. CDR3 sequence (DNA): TGTGCCAGCTCACCACCGGCGGGGATGAACACTGAAGCTTTCTTT.

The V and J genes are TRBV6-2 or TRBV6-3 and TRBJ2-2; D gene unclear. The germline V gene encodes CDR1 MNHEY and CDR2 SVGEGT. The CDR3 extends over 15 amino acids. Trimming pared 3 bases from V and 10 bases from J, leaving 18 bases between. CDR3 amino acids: CASSYEGRRLAELFF. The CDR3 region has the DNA TGTGCCAGCAGTTATGAAGGTCGGAGACTGGCGGAGCTGTTTTTT.

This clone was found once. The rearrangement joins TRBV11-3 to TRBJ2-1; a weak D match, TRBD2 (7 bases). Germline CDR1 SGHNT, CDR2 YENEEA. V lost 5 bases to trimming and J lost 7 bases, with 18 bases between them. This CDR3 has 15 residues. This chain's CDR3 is CASSLGGGASNEQFF. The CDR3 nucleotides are TGTGCCAGCAGCCTGGGAGGGGGGGCAAGTAATGAGCAGTTCTTC.

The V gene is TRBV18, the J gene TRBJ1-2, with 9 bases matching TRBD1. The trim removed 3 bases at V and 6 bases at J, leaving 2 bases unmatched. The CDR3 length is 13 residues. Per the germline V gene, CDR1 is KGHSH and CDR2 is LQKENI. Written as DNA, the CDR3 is TGTGCCAGCTCACCGACAGGGGGTGATGGCTACACCTTC. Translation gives CASSPTGGDGYTF.

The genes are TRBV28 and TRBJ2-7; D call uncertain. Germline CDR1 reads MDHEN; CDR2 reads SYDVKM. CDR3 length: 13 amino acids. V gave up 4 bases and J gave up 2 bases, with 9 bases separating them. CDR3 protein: CASSSEQTYEQYV. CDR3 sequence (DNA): TGTGCCAGCAGTTCGGAACAGACCTACGAGCAGTACGTC.

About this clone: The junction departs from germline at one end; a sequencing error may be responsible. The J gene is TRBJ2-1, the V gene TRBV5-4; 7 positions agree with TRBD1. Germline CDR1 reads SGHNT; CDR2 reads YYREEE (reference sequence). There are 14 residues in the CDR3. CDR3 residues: CASSLDRSDNEQFF. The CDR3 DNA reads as TGTGCCAGCAGTTTGGACAGGAGTGACAATGAGCAGTTCTTC.

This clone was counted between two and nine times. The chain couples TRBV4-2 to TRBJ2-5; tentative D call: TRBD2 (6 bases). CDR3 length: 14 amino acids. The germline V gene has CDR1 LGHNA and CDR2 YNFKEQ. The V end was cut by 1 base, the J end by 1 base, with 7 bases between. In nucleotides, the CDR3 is TGTGCCAGCAGCCAAGGGGGGGTCCAAGAGACCCAGTACTTC. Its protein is CASSQGGVQETQYF.